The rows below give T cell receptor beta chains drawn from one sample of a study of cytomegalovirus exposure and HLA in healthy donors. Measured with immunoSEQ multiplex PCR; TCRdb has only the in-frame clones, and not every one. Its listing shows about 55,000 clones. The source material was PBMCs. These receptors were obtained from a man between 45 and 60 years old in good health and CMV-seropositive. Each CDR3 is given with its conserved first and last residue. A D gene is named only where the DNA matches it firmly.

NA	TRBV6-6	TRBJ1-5	CASSYSGGDNQPQHF	TGTGCCAGCAGTTACTCGGGGGGGGACAATCAGCCCCAGCATTTT
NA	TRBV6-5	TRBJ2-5	CASSSPIPLPEGTQYF	TGTGCCAGCAGTTCCCCGATTCCTTTACCGGAGGGGACCCAGTACTTC
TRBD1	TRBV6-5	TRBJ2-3	CASTMTGSSTDTQYF	TGTGCCAGCACTATGACAGGGTCGAGCACAGATACGCAGTATTTT
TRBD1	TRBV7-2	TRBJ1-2	CASSWDRGAYGYTF	TGTGCCAGCAGCTGGGACAGGGGCGCATATGGCTACACCTTC
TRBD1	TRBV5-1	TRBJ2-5	CASSLGGRGRSETQYF	TGCGCCAGCAGCTTGGGAGGCAGGGGGCGATCGGAGACCCAGTACTTC
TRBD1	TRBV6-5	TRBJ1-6	CASSPRQGRNSPLHF	TGTGCCAGCAGTCCGCGACAGGGACGCAATTCACCCCTCCACTTT
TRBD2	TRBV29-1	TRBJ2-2	CSVTFSGSEAGELFF	TGCAGCGTCACCTTTAGCGGGAGCGAGGCTGGGGAGCTGTTTTTT
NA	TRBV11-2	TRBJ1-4	CASSTAGGIGDEKLFF	TGTGCCAGCAGCACCGCAGGCGGGATAGGGGATGAAAAACTGTTTTTT
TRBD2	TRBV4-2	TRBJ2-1	CASSQVTLSAGGDNEQFF	TGTGCCAGCAGCCAAGTTACCCTAAGCGCGGGGGGTGACAATGAGCAGTTCTTC
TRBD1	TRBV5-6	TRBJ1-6	CASSSVDRDNSPLHF	TGTGCCAGCAGCTCCGTCGACAGGGATAATTCACCCCTCCACTTT
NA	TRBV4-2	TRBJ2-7	CASSQAGMAYEQYF	TGTGCCAGCAGCCAAGCCGGGATGGCTTACGAGCAGTACTTC
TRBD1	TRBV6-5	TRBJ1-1	CASSRDSLMNTEAFF	TGTGCCAGCAGTCGGGACAGTCTCATGAACACTGAAGCTTTCTTT
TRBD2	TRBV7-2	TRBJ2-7	CASSPRGGGSYEQYF	TGTGCCAGCAGCCCCCGCGGGGGTGGGTCCTACGAGCAGTACTTC
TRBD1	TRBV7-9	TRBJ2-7	CASSLALRDRGPEQYF	TGTGCCAGCAGCTTAGCGCTCCGGGACAGGGGACCCGAGCAGTACTTC
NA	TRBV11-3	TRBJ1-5	CASSPHRNSQPQHF	TGTGCCAGCAGCCCCCACAGGAATTCTCAGCCCCAGCATTTT
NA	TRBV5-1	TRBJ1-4	CASSGSPASLENEKLFF	TGCGCCAGCAGCGGTTCACCAGCCTCGTTGGAGAATGAAAAACTGTTTTTT
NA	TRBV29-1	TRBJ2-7	CSAGFDSYYEQYF	TGCAGCGCGGGTTTTGATAGTTATTACGAGCAGTACTTC